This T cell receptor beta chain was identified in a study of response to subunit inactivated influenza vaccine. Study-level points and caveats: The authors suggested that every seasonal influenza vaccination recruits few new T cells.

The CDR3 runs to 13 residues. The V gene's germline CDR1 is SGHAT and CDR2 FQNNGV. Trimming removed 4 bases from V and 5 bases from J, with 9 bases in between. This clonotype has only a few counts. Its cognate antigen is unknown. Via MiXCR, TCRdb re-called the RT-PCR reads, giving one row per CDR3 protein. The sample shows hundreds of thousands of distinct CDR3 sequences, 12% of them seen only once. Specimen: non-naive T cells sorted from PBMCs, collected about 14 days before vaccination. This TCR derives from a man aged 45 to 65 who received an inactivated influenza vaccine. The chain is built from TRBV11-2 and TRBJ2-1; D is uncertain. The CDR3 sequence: CASSSRLDNEQFF. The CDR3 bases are TGTGCCAGCAGCTCGCGTTTGGACAATGAGCAGTTCTTC.